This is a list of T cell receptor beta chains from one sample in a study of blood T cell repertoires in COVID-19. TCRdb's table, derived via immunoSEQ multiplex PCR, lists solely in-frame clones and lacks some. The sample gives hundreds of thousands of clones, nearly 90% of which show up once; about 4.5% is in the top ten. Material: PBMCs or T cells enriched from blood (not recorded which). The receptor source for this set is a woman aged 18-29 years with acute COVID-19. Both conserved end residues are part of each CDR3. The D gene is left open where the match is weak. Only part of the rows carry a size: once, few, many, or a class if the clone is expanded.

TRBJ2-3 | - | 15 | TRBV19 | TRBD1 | CASSARDSHTDTQYF | TGTGCCAGTAGTGCAAGGGACAGCCACACAGATACGCAGTATTTT
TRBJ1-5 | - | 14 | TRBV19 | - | CASSTGYGFQPQHF | TGTGCCAGTAGTACAGGGTATGGGTTTCAGCCCCAGCATTTT
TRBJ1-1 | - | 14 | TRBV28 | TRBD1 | CASSSGGANTEAFF | TGTGCCAGCAGTTCAGGGGGCGCGAACACTGAAGCTTTCTTT
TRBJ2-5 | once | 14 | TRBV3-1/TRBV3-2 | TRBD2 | CASSQSGRWETQYF | TGTGCCAGCAGCCAAAGCGGGAGATGGGAGACCCAGTACTTC
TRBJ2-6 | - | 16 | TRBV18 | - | CASSRAPRSGANVLTF | TGTGCCAGCTCACGGGCCCCCAGGTCTGGGGCCAACGTCCTGACTTTC
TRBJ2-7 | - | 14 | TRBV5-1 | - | CASSLGGRPYEQYF | TGCGCCAGCAGCTTGGGGGGCAGGCCTTACGAGCAGTACTTC
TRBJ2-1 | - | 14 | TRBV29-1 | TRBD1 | CSVEKGATGNEQFF | TGCAGCGTTGAAAAGGGGGCGACGGGAAATGAGCAGTTCTTC
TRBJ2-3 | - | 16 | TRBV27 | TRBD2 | CASSSPTSGSWATQYF | TGTGCCAGCAGTTCCCCGACTAGCGGGAGTTGGGCTACGCAGTATTTT
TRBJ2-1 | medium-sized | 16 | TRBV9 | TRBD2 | CASSDQSGSMYNEQFF | TGTGCCAGCAGCGACCAGAGCGGGAGTATGTACAATGAGCAGTTCTTC
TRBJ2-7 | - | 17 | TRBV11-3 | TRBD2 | CASSPTSGRSTSYEQYF | TGTGCCAGCAGCCCGACTAGCGGGAGATCGACCTCCTACGAGCAGTACTTC
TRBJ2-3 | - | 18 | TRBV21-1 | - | CASGKGRGTGGVADTQYF | TGTGCCAGCGGAAAAGGGAGGGGGACAGGTGGCGTGGCAGATACGCAGTATTTT
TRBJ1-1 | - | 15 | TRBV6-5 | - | CASVYSSGLNTEAFF | TGTGCCAGCGTTTATTCTTCAGGCCTGAACACTGAAGCTTTCTTT
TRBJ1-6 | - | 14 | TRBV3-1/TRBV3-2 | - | CASSQDGQRSPLHF | TGTGCCAGCAGCCAAGACGGACAGCGATCACCCCTCCACTTT
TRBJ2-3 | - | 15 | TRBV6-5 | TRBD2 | CASSQAGGLPDTQYF | TGTGCCAGCAGCCAAGCGGGAGGTCTTCCAGATACGCAGTATTTT
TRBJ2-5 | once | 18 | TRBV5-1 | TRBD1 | CASSSVGGTGYPRETQYF | TGCGCCAGCAGCTCCGTTGGGGGGACAGGGTACCCGCGGGAGACCCAGTACTTC
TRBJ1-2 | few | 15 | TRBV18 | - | CASSPAPGVDYGYTF | TGTGCCAGCTCTCCCGCGCCGGGAGTGGACTATGGCTACACCTTC
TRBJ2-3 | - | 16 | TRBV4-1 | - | CASSQEGTPSTDTQYF | TGCGCCAGCAGCCAAGAGGGGACTCCGAGCACAGATACGCAGTATTTT
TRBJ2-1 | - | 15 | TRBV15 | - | CATSSRSGGYNEQFF | TGTGCCACCAGCAGTAGGAGCGGCGGATACAATGAGCAGTTCTTC
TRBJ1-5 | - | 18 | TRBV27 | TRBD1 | CASSLRQGSSASDQPQHF | TGTGCCAGCAGTTTACGACAGGGGAGTTCCGCGAGCGATCAGCCCCAGCATTTT
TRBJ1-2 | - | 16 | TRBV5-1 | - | CASSMGQALGAAGYTF | TGCGCCAGCTCCATGGGGCAGGCATTAGGAGCTGCTGGCTACACCTTC
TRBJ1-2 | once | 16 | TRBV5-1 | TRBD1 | CASSSVPTGTDYGYTF | TGCGCCAGCAGCTCCGTACCCACCGGGACAGATTATGGCTACACCTTC
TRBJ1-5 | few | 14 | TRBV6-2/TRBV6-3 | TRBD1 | CASSLPGGDQPQHF | TGTGCCAGCAGCCTGCCAGGGGGCGATCAGCCCCAGCATTTT
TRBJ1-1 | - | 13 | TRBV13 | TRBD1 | CASTGDTNTEAFF | TGTGCCAGTACAGGGGATACGAACACTGAAGCTTTCTTT
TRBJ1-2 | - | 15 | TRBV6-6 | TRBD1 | CASRNPDRGDYGYTF | TGTGCCAGCAGAAACCCGGACAGGGGGGACTATGGCTACACCTTC
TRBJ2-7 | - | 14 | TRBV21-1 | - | CASSNPTHSWEQYF | TGTGCCAGCAGCAATCCCACCCACTCGTGGGAGCAGTACTTC
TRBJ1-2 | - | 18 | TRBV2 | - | CASSRRIVRTSANYGYTF | TGTGCCAGCAGTCGCCGGATAGTCCGGACATCAGCTAACTATGGCTACACCTTC
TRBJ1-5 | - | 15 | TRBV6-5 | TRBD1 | CASSRTTGVNQPQHF | TGTGCCAGCAGCCGCACGACAGGGGTTAATCAGCCCCAGCATTTT
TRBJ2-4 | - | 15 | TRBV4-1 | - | CASSHPPPGENIQYF | TGCGCCAGCAGCCATCCCCCCCCAGGGGAAAACATTCAGTACTTC
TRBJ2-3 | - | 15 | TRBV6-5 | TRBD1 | CASSYKMRQGNTQYF | TGTGCCAGCAGTTATAAAATGAGACAGGGTAATACGCAGTATTTT
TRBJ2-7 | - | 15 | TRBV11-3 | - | CASSLGGTGSYEQYF | TGTGCCAGCAGCTTAGGTGGGACTGGATCCTACGAGCAGTACTTC
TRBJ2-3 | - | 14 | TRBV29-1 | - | CSVEVSGASDTQYF | TGCAGCGTTGAAGTTTCGGGAGCCTCGGATACGCAGTATTTT
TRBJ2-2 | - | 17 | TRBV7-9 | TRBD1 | CASSRVPGQGNTGELFF | TGTGCCAGCAGTCGAGTACCGGGACAGGGTAACACCGGGGAGCTGTTTTTT
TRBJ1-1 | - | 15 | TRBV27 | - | CASSLSPPPRTEAFF | TGTGCCAGCAGTTTATCGCCACCACCGAGGACTGAAGCTTTCTTT
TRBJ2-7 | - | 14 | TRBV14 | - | CASSQNPDSYEQYF | TGTGCCAGCAGCCAAAACCCAGACTCATACGAGCAGTACTTC
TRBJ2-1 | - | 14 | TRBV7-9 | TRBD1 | CASSPRDRRNEQFF | TGTGCCAGCAGCCCGAGGGACAGACGCAATGAGCAGTTCTTC
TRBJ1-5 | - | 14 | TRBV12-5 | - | CASGLSPGDQPQHF | TGTGCTAGTGGTTTGTCCCCCGGGGATCAGCCCCAGCATTTT
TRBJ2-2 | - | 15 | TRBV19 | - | CASSIAGERTGELFF | TGTGCCAGTAGTATAGCGGGAGAGAGAACCGGGGAGCTGTTTTTT
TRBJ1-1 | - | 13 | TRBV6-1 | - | CASSEFRNTEAFF | TGTGCCAGCAGTGAGTTCAGGAACACTGAAGCTTTCTTT
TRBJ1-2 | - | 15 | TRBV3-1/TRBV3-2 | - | CASSQDIGGGGGYTF | TGTGCCAGCAGCCAAGACATCGGGGGGGGAGGCGGCTACACCTTC
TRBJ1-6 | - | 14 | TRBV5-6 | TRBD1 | CASSYRGRDSPLHF | TGTGCCAGCAGCTACAGGGGCAGGGATTCACCCCTCCACTTT